Included here is one T cell receptor beta chain sequence, with context. As yet, its antigen is unknown. The CDR3 has 12 amino acids. Germline CDR1 MNHEY, CDR2 SVGAGI. Trimming stripped 8 bases from V and 1 base from J, with 5 bases between. The data stem from a study of radiation and T cells in renal cell carcinoma. Study information: Nephrectomy followed 15 Gy stereotactic body radiation by 4 weeks.

TCRdb's copy holds only in-frame clones and misses some; the assay was immunoSEQ multiplex PCR. This table holds under 150,000 clones, 80% to 90% found once. Study-wide results and limits: Top tumor clonotypes rose in blood 2 weeks post-radiation, then contracted. Without pretreatment biopsies, baseline tumor clonotype presence was undetermined.

Indicated time point: blood 2 weeks post-SBRT. This sample's treatment: 15 Gy SBRT to primary tumor, nephrectomy 4 weeks later. Serial blood draws occurred at baseline and 2 and 4 weeks post-SBRT. Specimen: blood, collected from a patient whose treatment included radiotherapy and nephrectomy. This chain joins TRBV6-5 and TRBJ2-2; the D gene is possibly TRBD2 (5 bases). This clonotype originated in a woman in her sixties with renal cell carcinoma. This CDR3 reads CASRGNTGELFF. In DNA, the CDR3 is TGTGCCAGCCGGGGGAACACCGGGGAGCTGTTTTTT.